These 26 T cell receptor beta chains were all obtained from the same sample, sequenced in a study of blood T cell repertoires in COVID-19. Data came from immunoSEQ multiplex PCR; TCRdb stores just in-frame clones and leaves some out. The sample lists about 410,000 clones; roughly 90% were seen once. Sequenced sample: peripheral blood. The receptor source for this set is a woman aged 40 to 50 with COVID-19, enrolled during active disease.

CDR3 protein: CASSLGPGLSYEQYF. The CDR3 DNA sequence: TGTGCCAGCAGTTTAGGTCCGGGTTTGAGCTACGAGCAGTACTTC. The V and J genes are TRBV28 and TRBJ2-7; D is ambiguous. The CDR3 spans 15 residues. Germline CDR1 reads MDHEN; CDR2 reads SYDVKM. Trimming pared 2 bases from V and 3 bases from J, leaving 14 bases between. Variable domain in full (rest from reference TRBV28 and TRBJ2-7): DVKVTQSSRYLVKRTGEKVFLECVQDMDHENMFWYRQDPGLGLRLIYFSYDVKMKEKGDIPEGYSVSREKKERFSLILESASTNQTSMYLCASSLGPGLSYEQYFGPGTRLTVT.

The J gene is TRBJ1-3, the V gene TRBV5-1; no firm D call. Trimming took 0 bases from V and 4 from J, leaving 2 bases between them. The CDR3 runs to 12 residues. The germline CDR1 and CDR2 sequences are SGHRS and YFSETQ. This CDR3 is CASSLAGNTIYF. DNA of the CDR3: TGCGCCAGCAGCTTGGCGGGAAACACCATATATTTT.

The chain uses TRBV6-6 and TRBJ2-1, with D possibly being TRBD1 (6 bases). The length of the CDR3 is 15 residues. Trimming removed 6 bases from V and 3 bases from J, with 15 bases in between. CDR1 MNHNY and CDR2 SVGAGI come from the germline V gene (reference sequence). This chain's CDR3 is CASRPGDKSYNEQFF. The CDR3 bases are TGTGCCAGCAGACCCGGGGACAAGAGCTACAATGAGCAGTTCTTC.

The chain uses TRBV9 and TRBJ1-2; TRBD1 agrees at 9 bases. V gave up 0 bases and J gave up 8 bases; unmatched junction bases: 8. Germline CDR1 SGDLS, CDR2 YYNGEE. The CDR3 spans 15 residues. For the CDR3, the DNA is TGTGCCAGCAGCGTAGCTAGGGACAGGGTGAGCGGCTACACCTTC. Protein product: CASSVARDRVSGYTF.

The CDR3 here is CASSLLSGEAAFF. CDR3 DNA: TGTGCCAGCAGTTTATTATCCGGGGAGGCGGCTTTTTTT. V is TRBV28 and J is TRBJ1-4; D call uncertain. Between the trimmed V and J ends, which lost 1 base and 17 bases, there was a span of 17 bases. Germline lookup yields CDR1 MDHEN and CDR2 SYDVKM. The CDR3 has 13 amino acids.

The chain recombines TRBV29-1 with TRBJ1-2; 8 bases fit TRBD1. The CDR3 is 11 residues long. CDR1 and CDR2 from the germline V gene are SQVTM and ANQGSEA. Trimming at V came to 5 bases and at J to 10 bases, leaving 6 bases not matched to a gene. DNA of the CDR3: TGCAGCGTTCGGACAGGGTCTTTCTACACCTTC. Protein sequence: CSVRTGSFYTF.

This clone was counted a single time. A read error may account for a junction end that differs from germline. The V gene is TRBV19, the J gene TRBJ2-3, with TRBD2 identical over 8 bases. CDR3 length: 13 amino acids. Germline-derived CDR1 and CDR2 are LNHDA and SQIVND (reference sequence). CDR3 in DNA: TGTGCCAGTAGCGGGAGGGCCACAAATACGCAGTATTTT. Encoded protein: CASSGRATNTQYF.

This chain connects TRBV5-5 to TRBJ1-2; 8 bases are shared with TRBD1. V shed 0 bases, J shed 4 bases, and the junction held 8 bases outside the gene matches. The CDR3 sequence is 16 residues long. Germline lookup yields CDR1 SGHKS and CDR2 YYEKEE (reference sequence). CDR3 in amino acids: CASSLVPDRGLYGYTF. As DNA, the CDR3 is TGTGCCAGCAGCTTGGTCCCCGACAGGGGACTCTATGGCTACACCTTC.

V gene TRBV29-1 combines with J gene TRBJ1-1; no clear D. CDR1 is SQVTM and CDR2 is ANQGSEA in the germline V gene. V was trimmed by 3 bases and J by 8 bases, leaving 19 bases between them. The CDR3 consists of 14 residues. CDR3 region: CSVDRSAESEEAFF. CDR3 nucleotides: TGCAGCGTTGACAGGTCGGCAGAGAGTGAAGAAGCTTTCTTT.

The rearrangement links TRBV6-1 to TRBJ1-5, with D possibly TRBD1 on 6 matching bases. Germline lookup yields CDR1 MNHNS and CDR2 SASEGT. V was pared by 2 bases and J by 1 base, with 9 bases between. This CDR3 contains 15 residues. CDR3 region: CASSERGRSNQPQHF. The CDR3 DNA reads TGTGCCAGCAGTGAAAGGGGGAGAAGCAATCAGCCCCAGCATTTT.

This chain links TRBV5-5 with TRBJ2-7; TRBD2 is a possible D gene (6 bases). Trimming cost V 4 bases and J 4 bases, with 21 bases left between them. Germline values: CDR1 SGHKS, CDR2 YYEKEE (reference sequence). This CDR3 is built from 16 residues. CDR3 region: CASSLWDWPWDYEQYF. The CDR3 DNA follows: TGTGCCAGCAGCCTTTGGGACTGGCCTTGGGATTACGAGCAGTACTTC.

The chain links TRBV6-5 to TRBJ1-1; D is possibly TRBD1 (5 bases). The V end lost 7 bases, the J end lost 1 base, and 13 bases lay between the germline ends. The CDR3 consists of 14 residues. CDR1 is MNHEY and CDR2 is SVGAGI in the germline V gene. CDR3 sequence (DNA): TGTGCCAGCATATGGCCAGGGCGGAACACTGAAGCTTTCTTT. It translates to CASIWPGRNTEAFF.

This sequence joins TRBV6-5 and TRBJ1-6; maybe TRBD1 (5 bases). V was trimmed by 7 bases and J by 6 bases, leaving 16 bases between them. Germline V gene data show CDR1 as MNHEY and CDR2 as SVGAGI. The CDR3 sequence is 15 residues long. CDR3: CASTERGTSNSPLHF. CDR3 in DNA: TGTGCCAGCACCGAAAGGGGTACCAGTAATTCACCCCTCCACTTT.

The rearrangement uses TRBV12-3 or TRBV12-4 and TRBJ2-7, with 11 nucleotides matching TRBD2. This CDR3 is built from 13 residues. V lost 5 bases to trimming and J lost 3 bases; unmatched junction nucleotides: 0. CDR3 in amino acids: CASSGTSGYEQYF. The CDR3 DNA is TGTGCCAGCAGTGGGACTAGCGGCTACGAGCAGTACTTC.

The chain recombines TRBV2 with TRBJ2-1; TRBD1 agrees at 11 bases. CDR1 SNHLY and CDR2 FYNNEI come from the germline V gene. The CDR3 spans 15 residues. Trimming cost V 7 bases and J 7 bases; bases outside gene matches: 9. The CDR3 bases are TGTGCCAGCATTCCTAGGGGGACAGGGGGGAATGAGCAGTTCTTC. This translates into CASIPRGTGGNEQFF. Combining the CDR3 with reference TRBV2 and TRBJ2-1 gives the whole variable domain EPEVTQTPSHQVTQMGQEVILRCVPISNHLYFYWYRQILGQKVEFLVSFYNNEISEKSEIFDDQFSVERPDGSNFTLKIRSTKLEDSAMYFCASIPRGTGGNEQFFGPGTRLTVL.

The V and J genes are TRBV9 and TRBJ2-5; TRBD2 is a possible D gene (6 bases). This CDR3 comprises 16 residues. Germline assignment: CDR1 SGDLS and CDR2 YYNGEE. The V end lost 1 base, the J end lost 5 bases, and 18 bases lay between the germline ends. CDR3: CASSVTSEGGGETQYF. The CDR3 region has the DNA TGTGCCAGCAGCGTAACTTCGGAGGGCGGCGGGGAGACCCAGTACTTC.

The chain has TRBV4-3 and TRBJ1-1, with D hard to call. The V end lost 2 bases, the J end lost 4 bases, and 11 bases lay between the germline ends. Germline V gene sequence: CDR1 LGHNA, CDR2 YSLEER. The CDR3 runs 14 residues. The CDR3 protein is CASSQYVTVTEAFF. The CDR3 DNA follows: TGCGCCAGCAGCCAATACGTCACAGTCACTGAAGCTTTCTTT.

Worth noting for this clone: The same CDR3 arises from other DNA sequences in this sample as well. The chain couples TRBV9 to TRBJ2-1; TRBD2 matches 14 bases. Germline trimming cut 1 base from V and 6 bases from J; bases unmatched to any gene: 3. The CDR3 has 16 residues. Per the germline V gene, CDR1 is SGDLS and CDR2 is YYNGEE. The CDR3 coding sequence is TGTGCCAGCAGCGTACTCGGGACTAGCGGGAGCAATGAGCAGTTCTTC. This sequence encodes CASSVLGTSGSNEQFF.

V usage is TRBV29-1 and J usage is TRBJ2-1; 10 bases line up with TRBD1. Trimming removed 7 bases from V and 2 bases from J; junction bases left unmatched: 2. Looked up from germline, CDR1 is SQVTM and CDR2 is ANQGSEA. This CDR3 region has 13 residues. The CDR3 here is CSGTGGAYNEQFF. The CDR3 bases are TGCAGCGGGACAGGGGGGGCCTACAATGAGCAGTTCTTC.

V usage is TRBV28 and J usage is TRBJ2-7; 7 positions match TRBD1. The V gene end was trimmed by 2 bases and the J gene end by 2 bases; junction bases not matched to a gene: 6. This CDR3 is built from 15 residues. Germline-derived CDR1 and CDR2 are MDHEN and SYDVKM. CDR3 residues: CASSLQGVLTYEQYF. The CDR3 DNA follows: TGTGCCAGCAGTTTACAGGGGGTCCTTACCTACGAGCAGTACTTC.

The chain combines TRBV5-6 with TRBJ1-4; 7 nucleotides match TRBD1. The CDR3 totals 15 residues. Germline CDR1 SGHDT, CDR2 YYEEEE. V lost 0 bases and J lost 8; bases outside the gene matches: 7. CDR3 nucleotide sequence: TGTGCCAGCAGCTTGGGTTGGCAGGGGGGAGAAAAACTGTTTTTT. This translates into CASSLGWQGGEKLFF.

The chain recombines TRBV10-3 with TRBJ2-3; a weak D match, TRBD2 (6 bases). The CDR3 sequence is 14 residues long. V was shortened by 7 bases and J by 5 bases, with 16 bases between the two germline ends. CDR1 is ENHRY, CDR2 SYGVKD, per germline. CDR3 sequence: CAINRGGAQDTQYF. In nucleotides, the CDR3 is TGTGCCATCAACCGAGGAGGGGCTCAAGATACGCAGTATTTT.

Comment on this clone: Other DNA sequences from this sample encode an identical CDR3 as well. DNA for the CDR3: TGCGCCAGCAGCTTAGCGGGGGGGAGCTCCTACAATGAGCAGTTCTTC. Its protein is CASSLAGGSSYNEQFF. The chain links TRBV5-1 to TRBJ2-1, with TRBD2 identical over 10 bases. The CDR3 contains 16 residues. Trimming removed 2 bases from V and 0 bases from J; junction bases left unmatched: 2. Germline V lookup: CDR1 SGHRS, CDR2 YFSETQ.

This clone has just one count. J is TRBJ2-7 and V is TRBV4-3; D is possibly TRBD2 (6 bases). The CDR3 is made up of 17 amino acids. Germline V lookup: CDR1 LGHNA, CDR2 YSLEER. V was clipped by 1 base and J by 3 bases, with 19 bases between them. CDR3 in amino acids: CASSQAPAGQASYEQYF. The CDR3 DNA follows: TGCGCCAGCAGCCAAGCTCCCGCGGGGCAGGCCAGCTACGAGCAGTACTTC.

The V gene is TRBV5-8, the J gene TRBJ2-3, with D maybe TRBD1 (6 bases). Trimming shortened V by 0 bases and J by 3 bases, and 17 bases separated the two germline ends. Germline values: CDR1 SGHTS, CDR2 YDEGEE. This CDR3 is 17 amino acids long. The CDR3 sequence is CASSLAFGGGGTDTQYF. The CDR3, as DNA: TGTGCCAGCAGCTTGGCCTTTGGTGGGGGCGGGACAGATACGCAGTATTTT.

The chain has TRBV12-5 and TRBJ1-2; 9 positions agree with TRBD1. Germline CDR1 reads LGHNT; CDR2 reads FRNRAP. The CDR3 loop spans 16 amino acids. Unmatched junction bases numbered 11, after V lost 3 bases and J lost 6 bases. This chain's CDR3 is CASGLQGAVGKDGYTF. CDR3 DNA sequence: TGTGCTAGTGGTTTACAGGGGGCTGTGGGTAAGGATGGCTACACCTTC.